A selection of T cell receptor beta chains follows, all from one sample in a study of identical twins. A single record per CDR3 protein comes from TCRdb applying MiXCR to the 5' RACE reads. Of hundreds of thousands of distinct CDR3 sequences in the sample, 8.6% are singletons; the top ten hold approximately 0.94%. These same records also appear under a second study, on yellow fever vaccine responses in identical twins.

The sample was PBMCs. The receptor source for this set is a woman between 18 and 30 years old in good health. Both conserved end residues are part of each CDR3. The order of the fields is clone size, D gene, J gene, V gene, CDR3 protein, CDR3 DNA. D genes are given only for firm matches. Expanded clones get a size class; other rows say once, few or many, or leave the size out.

many	TRBD2	TRBJ2-3	TRBV7-9	CASTETGGTSTDTQYF	TGTGCCAGCACCGAAACGGGAGGGACTAGCACAGATACGCAGTATTTT
.	.	TRBJ2-1	TRBV28	CASSLGVNSYNEQFF	TGTGCCAGCAGTTTAGGGGTGAACTCCTACAATGAGCAGTTCTTC
few	.	TRBJ1-5	TRBV4-3	CASSQAILQGSNQPQHF	TGCGCCAGCAGCCAAGCTATCTTACAGGGCTCCAATCAGCCCCAGCATTTT
few	.	TRBJ1-2	TRBV3-1	CASSQEGRGGYTF	TGTGCCAGCAGCCAAGAGGGGAGGGGAGGCTACACCTTC
few	TRBD2	TRBJ2-3	TRBV6-5	CASSLERGPSTDTQYF	TGTGCCAGCAGTTTGGAGCGGGGGCCTAGCACAGATACGCAGTATTTT
few	TRBD2	TRBJ2-1	TRBV9	CASSPLGLGNEQFF	TGTGCCAGCAGTCCCTTGGGACTAGGAAATGAGCAGTTCTTC
few	.	TRBJ2-1	TRBV18	CASSPQQGDEQFF	TGTGCCAGCTCACCTCAACAGGGCGATGAGCAGTTCTTC
few	TRBD2	TRBJ2-1	TRBV19	CASSILAGGVEQFF	TGTGCCAGTAGTATACTAGCGGGAGGCGTTGAGCAGTTCTTC
few	.	TRBJ2-3	TRBV5-1	CASSSWTGRGTDTQYF	TGCGCCAGCAGCTCCTGGACAGGGAGGGGGACAGATACGCAGTATTTT
many	.	TRBJ2-7	TRBV7-2	CASSLIWGASYEQYF	TGTGCCAGCAGCTTAATATGGGGGGCCTCCTACGAGCAGTACTTC
.	.	TRBJ2-1	TRBV28	CASSLPTNDVRPAFF	TGTGCCAGCAGTTTACCCACTAATGACGTTCGCCCCGCGTTCTTC
.	.	TRBJ2-2	TRBV7-9	CASAPGGELFF	TGTGCCAGCGCCCCCGGCGGGGAGCTGTTTTTT
many	.	TRBJ1-5	TRBV12-3/TRBV12-4	CASSLGQDNQPQHF	TGTGCCAGCAGTTTGGGGCAGGATAATCAGCCCCAGCATTTT
few	.	TRBJ2-7	TRBV20-1	CSARDLQGTYEQYF	TGCAGTGCTAGAGACTTACAGGGAACCTACGAGCAGTACTTC
many	.	TRBJ2-7	TRBV5-1	CASSLQDSSEQYF	TGCGCCAGCAGCTTGCAGGATTCCTCCGAGCAGTACTTC
.	.	TRBJ1-1	TRBV9	CASSGGTAGTEAFF	TGTGCCAGCAGCGGCGGGACGGCGGGGACTGAAGCTTTCTTT
.	TRBD1	TRBJ2-5	TRBV7-6	CASSTRQGAVGETQYF	TGTGCCAGCAGCACACGACAGGGGGCGGTTGGAGAGACCCAGTACTTC
few	.	TRBJ2-3	TRBV29-1	CSVAQRGTGIADTQYF	TGCAGCGTTGCCCAGAGGGGGACGGGGATCGCAGATACGCAGTATTTT
few	TRBD2	TRBJ2-1	TRBV20-1	CSASGLAGVSPQYEQFF	TGCAGTGCTAGCGGACTAGCGGGAGTGTCCCCACAATATGAGCAGTTCTTC
.	.	TRBJ2-7	TRBV7-2	CASSLGFVYEQYF	TGTGCCAGCAGCTTAGGGTTTGTCTACGAGCAGTACTTC
many	.	TRBJ2-2	TRBV20-1	CSGVFGTNTGELFF	TGCAGTGGGGTCTTTGGAACGAACACCGGGGAGCTGTTTTTT
many	.	TRBJ2-3	TRBV5-1	CASSLVPEDTQYF	TGCGCCAGCAGCTTGGTCCCCGAGGATACGCAGTATTTT
many	TRBD2	TRBJ2-3	TRBV29-1	CSVAALLAGGGTDTQYF	TGCAGCGTCGCCGCTTTACTAGCGGGGGGCGGTACAGATACGCAGTATTTT
few	TRBD2	TRBJ2-3	TRBV6-2/TRBV6-3	CASRRTAGGREDTQYF	TGTGCCAGCAGGAGGACAGCGGGAGGGCGTGAAGATACGCAGTATTTT
many	.	TRBJ2-2	TRBV24-1	CATSDPRQNTGELFF	TGTGCCACCAGTGATCCCAGACAGAACACCGGGGAGCTGTTTTTT
few	.	TRBJ2-2	TRBV4-2	CASSTGTLDTGELFF	TGTGCCAGCAGCACCGGGACACTGGACACCGGGGAGCTGTTTTTT
few	.	TRBJ1-6	TRBV7-3	CASSLTGWDSPLHF	TGTGCCAGCAGCTTAACCGGATGGGATTCACCCCTCCACTTT
few	.	TRBJ1-5	TRBV25-1	CASTIGGVQPQHF	TGTGCCAGCACCATTGGGGGAGTGCAGCCCCAGCATTTT
.	.	TRBJ2-3	TRBV28	CASSLYFDRSSTDTQYF	TGTGCCAGCAGTTTATACTTTGACAGGTCAAGCACAGATACGCAGTATTTT
few	.	TRBJ1-1	TRBV3-1	CASSQAVSGSEAFF	TGTGCCAGCAGCCAAGCGGTCTCGGGGTCCGAAGCTTTCTTT
few	.	TRBJ2-7	TRBV7-9	CASSLALTSTEQYF	TGTGCCAGCAGCTTAGCCTTGACTAGTACCGAGCAGTACTTC
few	.	TRBJ2-5	TRBV7-8	CAILNVLEGKETQYF	TGTGCCATCCTAAACGTACTAGAGGGGAAAGAGACCCAGTACTTC
once	TRBD1	TRBJ1-1	TRBV4-1	CASSRATGVLNTEAFF	TGCGCCAGCAGCCGGGCGACAGGGGTTTTGAACACTGAAGCTTTCTTT
many	.	TRBJ2-3	TRBV12-5	CASGLMQGDTDTQYF	TGTGCTAGTGGTCTAATGCAGGGAGACACAGATACGCAGTATTTT
.	.	TRBJ2-5	TRBV3-1	CASSQERSEETQYF	TGTGCCAGCAGCCAAGAGAGGAGTGAGGAGACCCAGTACTTC
few	.	TRBJ2-1	TRBV27	CASSMDRDSWGEQFF	TGTGCCAGCAGTATGGACCGGGACTCCTGGGGTGAGCAGTTCTTC
few	TRBD1	TRBJ2-5	TRBV5-5	CASSLAWTGLETQYF	TGTGCCAGCAGCTTGGCATGGACAGGGTTAGAGACCCAGTACTTC
few	TRBD2	TRBJ2-1	TRBV10-3	CAITLGLAEPEIF	TGTGCCATCACTTTAGGACTAGCGGAGCCTGAGATCTTC
.	TRBD2	TRBJ2-3	TRBV3-1	CASSQDILAGGDTQYF	TGTGCCAGCAGCCAAGATATCCTAGCGGGAGGAGATACGCAGTATTTT
few	.	TRBJ2-1	TRBV7-2	CASSLRGGTAYNEQFF	TGTGCCAGCAGCTTAAGAGGTGGGACGGCCTACAATGAGCAGTTCTTC
few	.	TRBJ2-7	TRBV15	CATSRDQTTFYEQYF	TGTGCCACCAGCAGAGATCAGACGACTTTCTACGAGCAGTACTTC
few	.	TRBJ2-5	TRBV3-1	CASSQTNREETQYF	TGTGCCAGCAGCCAGACGAACAGGGAGGAGACCCAGTACTTC
.	.	TRBJ1-6	TRBV20-1	CSAHPVHLNYNSPLHF	TGCAGTGCGCACCCGGTACACCTAAACTATAATTCACCCCTCCACTTT
many	.	TRBJ2-2	TRBV9	CASSGGGELFF	TGTGCCAGCAGCGGAGGAGGGGAGCTGTTTTTT
few	TRBD1	TRBJ2-2	TRBV28	CASSFRGGRAGELFF	TGTGCCAGCAGTTTTAGAGGGGGCAGGGCCGGGGAGCTGTTTTTT
.	.	TRBJ2-3	TRBV20-1	CSARVAPASTDTQYF	TGCAGTGCTAGAGTGGCTCCTGCTAGCACAGATACGCAGTATTTT
many	TRBD2	TRBJ2-2	TRBV7-2	CASSLGLAGTGELFF	TGTGCCAGCAGCCTCGGACTAGCGGGGACCGGGGAGCTGTTTTTT
few	.	TRBJ2-1	TRBV7-9	CASRGTDISSYNEQFF	TGTGCCAGCAGGGGGACCGACATCTCCTCCTACAATGAGCAGTTCTTC
few	TRBD2	TRBJ2-5	TRBV4-1	CASSQVGGTSGREETQYF	TGCGCCAGCAGCCAAGTTGGGGGGACTAGCGGGAGGGAAGAGACCCAGTACTTC
.	TRBD2	TRBJ2-2	TRBV20-1	CSARMSSGSLTGELFF	TGCAGTGCTAGAATGTCTAGCGGGAGCCTCACCGGGGAGCTGTTTTTT
.	TRBD2	TRBJ2-3	TRBV9	CASSVVASGGRTDTQYF	TGTGCCAGCAGCGTAGTAGCTAGCGGGGGCCGTACAGATACGCAGTATTTT
few	.	TRBJ2-1	TRBV6-5	CASSYSRDAFYNEQFF	TGTGCCAGCAGTTACTCCCGGGACGCCTTTTACAATGAGCAGTTCTTC
.	.	TRBJ2-2	TRBV12-3/TRBV12-4	CASSLDRWTGELFF	TGTGCCAGCAGTTTGGACAGATGGACCGGGGAGCTGTTTTTT
many	.	TRBJ1-2	TRBV3-1	CASSQLSNYGYTF	TGTGCCAGCAGCCAGCTTTCCAACTATGGCTACACCTTC
.	TRBD1	TRBJ2-7	TRBV27	CASSSYRGYYEQYF	TGTGCCAGCAGTTCGTACAGGGGATACTACGAGCAGTACTTC
few	.	TRBJ1-2	TRBV20-1	CNLRGVHGYTF	TGCAATCTCCGAGGGGTACATGGCTACACCTTC
many	TRBD1	TRBJ1-1	TRBV7-2	CASSLYRGNTEAFF	TGTGCCAGCAGCTTATACAGGGGGAACACTGAAGCTTTCTTT
many	.	TRBJ2-7	TRBV27	CASSLRAPYEQYF	TGTGCCAGCAGTTTGCGGGCCCCCTACGAGCAGTACTTC
.	TRBD1	TRBJ1-5	TRBV12-5	CASGLPRVGQVRPYSNQPQHF	TGTGCTAGTGGTTTGCCCCGAGTCGGACAGGTTAGGCCCTATAGCAATCAGCCCCAGCATTTT